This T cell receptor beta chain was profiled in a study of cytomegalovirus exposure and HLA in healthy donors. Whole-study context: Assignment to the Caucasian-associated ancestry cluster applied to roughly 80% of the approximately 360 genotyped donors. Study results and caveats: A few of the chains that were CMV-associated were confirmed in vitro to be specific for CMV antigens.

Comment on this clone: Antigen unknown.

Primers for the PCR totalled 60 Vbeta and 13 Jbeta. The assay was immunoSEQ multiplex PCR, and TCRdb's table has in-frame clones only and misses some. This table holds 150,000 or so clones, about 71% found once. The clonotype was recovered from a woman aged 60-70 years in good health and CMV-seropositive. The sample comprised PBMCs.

The CDR3 protein is CAPRPQHF. The CDR3 coding sequence is TGCGCCCCCCGGCCCCAGCATTTT. The J gene is TRBJ1-5, the V gene TRBV10-1; D is uncertain. V was clipped by 11 bases and J by 9 bases, with 5 bases between them. CDR1 and CDR2 (germline): WNHNN, SYGVQD (reference sequence). This CDR3 is 8 amino acids long.